This T cell receptor (beta chain) was documented in a study of blood T cell repertoires in COVID-19. The wider study: From the United States, Italy and Spain came samples of acute and convalescent COVID-19. Sources were T cells, B-cell-depleted T cells, or PBMCs; the material itself was cDNA or gDNA.

The method was immunoSEQ multiplex PCR; TCRdb's version includes in-frame clones alone and lacks a portion of them. The table includes approximately 140,000 clones, approximately 83% detected once. CDR3 length: 17 residues. The trim removed 5 bases at V and 9 bases at J, leaving 17 bases unmatched. Germline V lookup: CDR1 SGHVS, CDR2 FNYEAQ. The J gene is TRBJ2-1, the V gene TRBV7-6, with 9 bases aligning to TRBD1. The sample taken for sequencing was peripheral blood. The receptor was derived from a man aged 65-85 years with acute or convalescent COVID-19. CDR3 sequence reads: CASSIQPSGQGFREQFF. CDR3 sequence (DNA): TGTGCCAGCAGCATCCAGCCCTCGGGACAGGGTTTTCGTGAGCAGTTCTTC.